These 20 T cell receptor beta chains were sequenced from one sample in a study of CD8 T cells in ankylosing spondylitis. Overall study findings and caveats: In ankylosing spondylitis blood, a motif of roughly 8 highly homologous TCR beta variants appeared characteristic.

MiXCR, applied by TCRdb to the 5' RACE reads, yields one record per CDR3 protein. The sample contains more than 650,000 distinct CDR3 sequences, over 9.5% of which appear only once. No antigen has been identified for these receptors. The sequenced sample consisted of blood, either unsorted or a sorted T cell fraction (not recorded which). The origin of the receptors is a male donor with ankylosing spondylitis.

The chain uses TRBV7-2 and TRBJ1-4, with 9 bases identical to TRBD1. The CDR3 runs 15 residues. Germline CDR1 and CDR2: SGHTA and FQGNSA. V shed 1 base, J shed 8 bases, and the junction held 5 bases outside the gene matches. In DNA, the CDR3 is TGTGCCAGCAGCTTAGTTGACAGGGGGTCGGAAAAACTGTTTTTT. Protein: CASSLVDRGSEKLFF.

This clonotype showed up just a few times. This chain connects TRBV12-3 or TRBV12-4 to TRBJ1-4; 10 bases line up with TRBD1. The V segment lost 1 base and the J segment 6 bases; nucleotides outside the gene matches: 2. The CDR3 length is 15 residues. The CDR3, as DNA: TGTGCCAGCAGTTTAGGGGACAGGGGTGATGAAAAACTGTTTTTT. As protein: CASSLGDRGDEKLFF.

The genes are TRBV7-2 and TRBJ2-1; the D is unclear. The germline V gene has CDR1 SGHTA and CDR2 FQGNSA. This CDR3 has 13 residues. Trimming removed 1 base from V and 10 bases from J, with 11 bases in between. In nucleotides, the CDR3 is TGTGCCAGCAGCTTAGTAAGTTCTCTCGAGCAGTTCTTC. Translating gives CASSLVSSLEQFF.

This clonotype was observed a few times. This chain connects TRBV6-5 to TRBJ1-2; tentatively, D is TRBD1 (5 bases). V lost 4 bases and J 8 bases, leaving 11 bases between the germline ends. CDR3 length: 12 residues. Germline-derived CDR1 and CDR2 are MNHEY and SVGAGI. This CDR3 reads CASSWDRRGYTF. DNA of the CDR3: TGTGCCAGCAGTTGGGACCGTAGAGGCTACACCTTC.

Only a few counts were recorded for this clonotype. The rearrangement uses TRBV10-2 and TRBJ1-3; D call uncertain. CDR1 and CDR2 from the germline V gene are WSHSY and SAAADI. The CDR3 sequence is 13 residues long. Trimming pared 8 bases from V and 2 bases from J, leaving 10 bases between. The CDR3 loop reads CASATAAGNTIYF. CDR3 in DNA: TGCGCCAGCGCCACGGCCGCTGGAAACACCATATATTTT.

This clonotype is a singleton in its sample. This chain uses TRBV11-3 with TRBJ2-2; D possibly corresponds to TRBD2 (7 bases). The CDR3 consists of 15 residues. The V gene's germline CDR1 is SGHNT and CDR2 YENEEA. V gave up 5 bases and J gave up 5 bases, with 15 bases separating them. CDR3 DNA: TGTGCCAGCAGCCCATGGGGGGGCGGGACCGGGGAGCTGTTTTTT. Amino acid sequence: CASSPWGGGTGELFF.

The CDR3 spells CASSRSIRGEAFF. The CDR3 DNA is TGTGCCAGCAGCCGATCTATTCGGGGGGAAGCTTTCTTT. The rearrangement links TRBV9 to TRBJ1-1; a possible D gene is TRBD1 (5 bases). V shed 4 bases and J shed 8 bases, with 15 bases lying between them. Germline CDR1 and CDR2: SGDLS and YYNGEE. CDR3 size: 13 residues. Together with reference TRBV9 and TRBJ1-1, the CDR3 gives the full variable domain: DSGVTQTPKHLITATGQRVTLRCSPRSGDLSVYWYQQSLDQGLQFLIQYYNGEERAKGNILERFSAQQFPDLHSELNLSSLELGDSALYFCASSRSIRGEAFFGQGTRLTVV.

This clonotype was found many times. V is TRBV2 and J is TRBJ2-1, with D hard to call. The V gene lost 4 bases and the J gene lost 10 bases, with 14 bases spanning the gap. The germline V gene encodes CDR1 SNHLY and CDR2 FYNNEI. The CDR3 has 13 amino acids. This chain's CDR3 is CASSGRSLWEQFF. The CDR3 nucleotides are TGTGCCAGCAGTGGGAGAAGCCTCTGGGAGCAGTTCTTC.

This clonotype was observed many times. The chain has TRBV7-8 and TRBJ2-1; 8 bases match TRBD2. CDR1 is SGHVS, CDR2 FQNEAQ, per germline. V shed 9 bases and J 7 bases; nucleotides not matched to a gene: 11. The CDR3 is 14 amino acids. The CDR3 nucleotides read TGTGCCAGTAGTCGTCGGGAGGGCCTTAATGAGCAGTTCTTC. It translates to CASSRREGLNEQFF.

The V gene is TRBV2, the J gene TRBJ1-2, with TRBD1 matching over 8 bases. The CDR3 spans 15 residues. In germline, CDR1 is SNHLY, CDR2 FYNNEI. V lost 6 bases and J lost 2; bases outside the gene matches: 8. The CDR3 nucleotides read TGTGCCAGCAGGCCCAGACAGGGGATGAACTATGGCTACACCTTC. Protein sequence: CASRPRQGMNYGYTF.

This clonotype was found many times. This chain links TRBV20-1 with TRBJ1-1; 7 bases are a match to TRBD1. Germline-derived CDR1 and CDR2 are DFQATT and SNEGSKA (reference sequence). This CDR3 is 13 amino acids long. V shed 3 bases, J shed 5 bases, and the junction held 6 bases outside the gene matches. The CDR3 sequence: CSASDRAVTEAFF. The CDR3 nucleotides are TGCAGTGCTAGCGACAGGGCGGTAACTGAAGCTTTCTTT.

This clonotype was recorded many times. The chain combines TRBV11-2 with TRBJ2-1, with a tentative D call TRBD1 (5 bases). Germline-derived CDR1 and CDR2 are SGHAT and FQNNGV. The V end was cut by 2 bases, the J end by 15 bases, with 38 bases between. The CDR3 totals 20 residues. The CDR3 DNA is TGTGCCAGCAGCTTATCCCGGGCCCGCACCGAGACAAGGCCAAATAGGACACTGTTCTTC. It codes for CASSLSRARTETRPNRTLFF.

The genes are TRBV12-3 or TRBV12-4 and TRBJ2-4; possible D gene TRBD1, 6 bases. This CDR3 spans 15 amino acids. Trimming pared 3 bases from V and 2 bases from J, leaving 11 bases between. In nucleotides, the CDR3 is TGTGCCAGCAGTTTCGCAGGGGACACCAAAAACATTCAGTACTTC. Translation: CASSFAGDTKNIQYF.

The rearrangement uses TRBV6-2 or TRBV6-3 and TRBJ2-5; tentative D call: TRBD1 (7 bases). In germline, CDR1 is MNHEY, CDR2 SVGEGT. The CDR3 runs to 13 residues. V was shortened by 6 bases and J by 5 bases, with 13 bases between the two germline ends. CDR3 in DNA: TGTGCCAGCAGCCAACAGGGGAGGGAGACCCAGTACTTC. This encodes CASSQQGRETQYF.

The V and J genes are TRBV6-2 or TRBV6-3 and TRBJ2-7, with D possibly called TRBD1 or TRBD2 (5 bases each). The CDR3 is 14 amino acids. Trimming pared 6 bases from V and 0 bases from J, leaving 12 bases between. Per germline, CDR1 MNHEY and CDR2 SVGEGT. The CDR3 here is CASSRRGVSYEQYF. CDR3 sequence (DNA): TGTGCCAGCAGCCGACGGGGCGTCTCCTACGAGCAGTACTTC.

This clonotype was seen ten or more times. The V and J genes are TRBV9 and TRBJ2-3; 7 bases agree with TRBD2. Germline assignment: CDR1 SGDLS and CDR2 YYNGEE. The CDR3 sequence is 14 residues long. Trimming cost V 2 bases and J 1 base; bases outside gene matches: 1. CDR3 DNA sequence: TGTGCCAGCAGCGTTAGCGGGCGCACAGATACGCAGTATTTT. The encoded protein is CASSVSGRTDTQYF.

This clonotype showed up just a few times. CDR3 sequence (DNA): TGTGCCAGCAGCTTGGTGTGGGGGGAATCAGCTTTCTTT. Protein: CASSLVWGESAFF. J is TRBJ1-1 and V is TRBV5-5; possibly TRBD1 for D (5 bases). This CDR3 contains 13 residues. The V end was cut by 0 bases, the J end by 10 bases, with 13 bases between. The V gene's germline CDR1 is SGHKS and CDR2 YYEKEE (reference sequence).

The gene calls are TRBV20-1 and TRBJ2-5; 7 nucleotides match TRBD2. Germline CDR1 and CDR2: DFQATT and SNEGSKA (reference sequence). Losses at the gene ends were 1 base for V and 4 bases for J; bases not matched to a gene: 6. CDR3 size: 14 residues. The CDR3 reads CSARGGSGLETQYF. CDR3 bases: TGCAGTGCTAGAGGGGGTAGCGGGTTAGAGACCCAGTACTTC.

This clonotype was counted at least ten times. The rearrangement uses TRBV20-1 and TRBJ1-5; D is unclear. The CDR3 is 12 residues long. Trimming cost V 0 bases and J 7 bases, with 7 bases left between them. Per germline, CDR1 DFQATT and CDR2 SNEGSKA (reference sequence). CDR3 sequence reads: CSAREPEQPQHF. In nucleotides, the CDR3 is TGCAGTGCTAGAGAGCCCGAACAGCCCCAGCATTTT.

The chain carries TRBV24-1 and TRBJ2-1; maybe TRBD2 (6 bases). The CDR3 sequence is 14 residues long. In germline, CDR1 is KGHDR, CDR2 SFDVKD. V was trimmed by 5 bases and J by 3 bases, leaving 10 bases between them. Written as DNA, the CDR3 is TGTGCCACCAGTGGGGAGGCTAACTACAATGAGCAGTTCTTC. Translated: CATSGEANYNEQFF.